These 21 T cell receptor beta chains were sequenced from one sample in a study of T cell responses to AZD1222 COVID-19 vaccine. TCRdb keeps only in-frame clones here, not all; method: immunoSEQ multiplex PCR. The sample has roughly 85,000 clones, approximately 87% seen once. The source was peripheral blood, collected on day 0 of AZD1222 vaccination. All receptors derive from an adult in good health.

Points on this clone: At the DNA level, this CDR3 is encoded by other sequences in the same sample as well. Written as DNA, the CDR3 is TGTGCCAGCAGTTTGGGGCAGGGTAACTATGGCTACACCTTC. Its translation: CASSLGQGNYGYTF. V usage is TRBV28 and J usage is TRBJ1-2, with a tentative D call TRBD1 (5 bases). The V and J ends lost 3 bases and 1 base respectively, with 9 bases between them. The germline CDR1 and CDR2 sequences are MDHEN and SYDVKM. There are 14 residues in the CDR3.

This clone was detected only once. The chain links TRBV9 to TRBJ2-1; D gene uncertain. Per the germline V gene, CDR1 is SGDLS and CDR2 is YYNGEE. CDR3 length: 16 amino acids. V lost 0 bases to trimming and J lost 2 bases, with 12 bases between them. This CDR3 is CASSVEISLPYNEQFF. As DNA, the CDR3 is TGTGCCAGCAGCGTAGAGATCAGCTTGCCCTACAATGAGCAGTTCTTC.

The genes are TRBV5-1 and TRBJ2-1, with 7 bases lining up with TRBD1. This CDR3 is built from 15 residues. CDR1 is SGHRS, CDR2 YFSETQ, per germline. V lost 0 bases and J lost 3; bases outside the gene matches: 3. The CDR3 DNA follows: TGCGCCAGCAGCTTGGGGGGACAGCTCTACAATGAGCAGTTCTTC. This translates into CASSLGGQLYNEQFF.

The chain is built from TRBV19 and TRBJ2-2; no clear D. Germline CDR1 reads LNHDA; CDR2 reads SQIVND (reference sequence). CDR3 size: 13 residues. The V end was cut by 7 bases, the J end by 4 bases, with 10 bases between. The CDR3 loop reads CASIPGRTGELFF. The DNA of the CDR3 is TGTGCCAGTATCCCAGGCCGCACCGGGGAGCTGTTTTTT.

V usage is TRBV27 and J usage is TRBJ2-7, with D possibly called TRBD1 or TRBD2 (5 bases each). CDR1 and CDR2 from the germline V gene are MNHEY and SMNVEV (reference sequence). This CDR3 comprises 16 residues. Trimming removed 5 bases from V and 0 bases from J, with 17 bases in between. The CDR3 reads CASSGFGTVSSYEQYF. CDR3 sequence (DNA): TGTGCCAGCAGTGGGTTCGGGACGGTGAGCTCCTACGAGCAGTACTTC.

This clone was seen just once. The V gene is TRBV19, the J gene TRBJ1-5; TRBD1 matches at 8 bases. The germline V gene has CDR1 LNHDA and CDR2 SQIVND (reference sequence). The CDR3 contains 15 residues. Trimming removed 2 bases from V and 3 bases from J; junction bases left unmatched: 3. The CDR3 bases are TGTGCCAGTAGTATACCGGACAGGGTCAATCAGCCCCAGCATTTT. Protein: CASSIPDRVNQPQHF.

This chain connects TRBV18 to TRBJ1-1, with D maybe TRBD1 (5 bases). This CDR3 is 14 amino acids long. Germline loops: CDR1 KGHSH, CDR2 LQKENI. V lost 3 bases, J lost 4 bases, and 12 bases lay in between. The CDR3 region has the DNA TGTGCCAGCTCACCCTCAGGGTTCCCCACTGAAGCTTTCTTT. Translated, it gives CASSPSGFPTEAFF. Using reference TRBV18 and TRBJ1-1 for the parts outside the CDR3, the full variable domain is NAGVMQNPRHLVRRRGQEARLRCSPMKGHSHVYWYRQLPEEGLKFMVYLQKENIIDESGMPKERFSAEFPKEGPSILRIQQVVRGDSAAYFCASSPSGFPTEAFFGQGTRLTVV.

This chain connects TRBV7-2 to TRBJ2-1, with 11 bases matching TRBD2. CDR1 is SGHTA and CDR2 is FQGNSA in the germline V gene. Germline trimming cut 2 bases from V and 8 bases from J; bases unmatched to any gene: 8. The CDR3 extends over 16 amino acids. CDR3 in DNA: TGTGCCAGCAGCTTAAGCCCAACTAGCGGGAGCTATGAGCAGTTCTTC. It codes for CASSLSPTSGSYEQFF.

The chain combines TRBV5-6 with TRBJ1-2, with D hard to call. Trimming removed 1 base from V and 8 bases from J, with 9 bases in between. This CDR3 has 12 residues. CDR1 SGHDT and CDR2 YYEEEE come from the germline V gene. The CDR3 spells CASSLRRAGYTF. DNA of the CDR3: TGTGCCAGCAGCTTGCGTAGGGCCGGCTACACCTTC.

The chain uses TRBV7-2 and TRBJ2-7; D not resolved. This CDR3 spans 13 amino acids. V lost 6 bases, J lost 3 bases, and 12 bases lay in between. Germline CDR1 and CDR2: SGHTA and FQGNSA. DNA of the CDR3: TGTGCCAGCAGACCTCCTACCGGCTACGAGCAGTACTTC. Translation: CASRPPTGYEQYF.

This sequence joins TRBV11-2 and TRBJ2-1; maybe TRBD2 (5 bases). The CDR3 sequence is 16 residues long. Germline V gene lookup returns CDR1 SGHAT and CDR2 FQNNGV. V dropped 4 bases and J dropped 7 bases, with 20 bases sitting between them. The DNA for the CDR3 is TGTGCCAGCAGCTGGCGGGTTGTCGCTAGTTGGAATGAGCAGTTCTTC. Translating it yields CASSWRVVASWNEQFF. Full variable domain (rest looked up from reference TRBV11-2 and TRBJ2-1): EAGVAQSPRYKIIEKRQSVAFWCNPISGHATLYWYQQILGQGPKLLIQFQNNGVVDDSQLPKDRFSAERLKGVDSTLKIQPAKLEDSAVYLCASSWRVVASWNEQFFGPGTRLTVL.

The chain uses TRBV18 and TRBJ2-5; maybe TRBD1 (5 bases). CDR3 length: 14 amino acids. CDR1 is KGHSH, CDR2 LQKENI, per germline. Deletions cut 2 bases from V and 7 bases from J, with 14 bases between. The CDR3 is CASSPVQGHLTQYF. Here the CDR3 DNA reads TGTGCCAGCTCACCAGTCCAGGGCCACTTGACCCAGTACTTC.

The J gene is TRBJ1-3, the V gene TRBV28; no clear D gene. Trimming removed 5 bases at V and 0 bases at J, with 5 bases between. The germline V gene encodes CDR1 MDHEN and CDR2 SYDVKM. The CDR3 loop spans 13 amino acids. The CDR3 here is CASSIGSGNTIYF. CDR3 in DNA: TGTGCCAGCAGTATCGGCTCTGGAAACACCATATATTTT.

The genes are TRBV2 and TRBJ1-1, with a weak D call TRBD1 (6 bases). Trimming took 5 bases from V and 5 from J, leaving 18 bases between them. CDR3 length equals 15 residues. Germline V gene sequence: CDR1 SNHLY, CDR2 FYNNEI. CDR3 sequence: CASSIWGGLGTEAFF. CDR3 nucleotides: TGTGCCAGCAGTATCTGGGGGGGCTTGGGTACTGAAGCTTTCTTT.

The chain combines TRBV19 with TRBJ1-2, with 7 positions matching TRBD1. The CDR3 runs to 13 residues. J was trimmed by 7 bases and V by 5 bases; bases with no gene match: 7. Germline V gives CDR1 LNHDA, CDR2 SQIVND (reference sequence). The CDR3 here is CASSADRVAGYTF. In nucleotides, the CDR3 is TGTGCCAGTAGTGCCGACAGGGTGGCTGGCTACACCTTC.

The gene calls are TRBV4-3 and TRBJ1-4; D uncertain. Germline V gene sequence: CDR1 LGHNA, CDR2 YSLEER. The CDR3 has 16 amino acids. With 0 bases removed from V and 7 bases from J, the gap between germline ends came to 15 bases. CDR3 in DNA: TGCGCCAGCAGCCAAGATAGGACCTCGCGAACTGAAAAACTGTTTTTT. This encodes CASSQDRTSRTEKLFF.

This clone was seen a single time. The chain has TRBV24-1 and TRBJ2-2; 11 bases match TRBD1. This CDR3 spans 16 amino acids. Germline V gives CDR1 KGHDR, CDR2 SFDVKD. Germline trimming cut 4 bases from V and 3 bases from J; bases unmatched to any gene: 3. The CDR3 spells CATSEDRGRDTGELFF. In DNA, the CDR3 is TGTGCCACCAGTGAGGACAGGGGGCGGGACACCGGGGAGCTGTTTTTT.

The rearrangement joins TRBV9 to TRBJ2-1; TRBD2 matches 12 bases. The CDR3 is 18 amino acids. Germline-derived CDR1 and CDR2 are SGDLS and YYNGEE. V trimming: 0 bases; J trimming: 3 bases; junction bases outside the gene matches: 7. This CDR3 reads CASSVAAASGGGYNEQFF. For the CDR3, the DNA is TGTGCCAGCAGCGTAGCGGCGGCTAGCGGGGGGGGCTACAATGAGCAGTTCTTC. The full variable domain, rest sourced from reference TRBV9 and TRBJ2-1, is DSGVTQTPKHLITATGQRVTLRCSPRSGDLSVYWYQQSLDQGLQFLIQYYNGEERAKGNILERFSAQQFPDLHSELNLSSLELGDSALYFCASSVAAASGGGYNEQFFGPGTRLTVL.

The chain carries TRBV11-2 and TRBJ1-1, with 11 bases that match TRBD1. The germline V gene has CDR1 SGHAT and CDR2 FQNNGV. The V gene end was trimmed by 0 bases and the J gene end by 10 bases; junction bases not matched to a gene: 13. This CDR3 is built from 17 residues. This CDR3 reads CASSLDLGGQGAGRAFF. Written as DNA, the CDR3 is TGTGCCAGCAGCTTAGATTTGGGTGGACAGGGGGCAGGTAGAGCTTTCTTT.

The chain is built from TRBV19 and TRBJ1-1; D unresolved. CDR3 length: 12 residues. V was clipped by 5 bases and J by 11 bases, with 15 bases between them. Germline V gene lookup returns CDR1 LNHDA and CDR2 SQIVND (reference sequence). CDR3 loop: CASSAHRGKAFF. CDR3 nucleotide sequence: TGTGCCAGTAGTGCCCACAGAGGTAAGGCTTTCTTT.

This sequence joins TRBV2 and TRBJ2-2; D is perhaps TRBD1 (6 bases). The CDR3 covers 15 residues. Trimming removed 8 bases from V and 2 bases from J, with 15 bases in between. Germline V CDR1 and CDR2: SNHLY, FYNNEI. The CDR3 sequence: CASLAGTTNTGELFF. The DNA of the CDR3 is TGTGCCAGCTTGGCAGGGACAACAAACACCGGGGAGCTGTTTTTT.